This T cell receptor (beta chain) was captured by sequencing in a study of beta chain features in type 1 diabetes. Every isolated RNA sample was fully reverse transcribed, so sequencing captured expressed TCRB transcripts. Sequencing used immunoSEQ multiplex PCR; TCRdb keeps in-frame clones, though not all of them. The sample lists some 360,000 clones; around 19% were seen once. In this sample, this clone turned up a few times. Its antigen remains unknown. Isolation of CD4+ naive, central memory, regulatory and stem cell-like memory cells was achieved by sorting via CD45RO/CCR7/CD25/CD127/CD95/CD27. Study findings and constraints: More deletions and fewer insertions at VDJ junctions were found in patients with type 1 diabetes.

Trimming cost V 6 bases and J 3 bases, with 14 bases left between them. The germline V gene has CDR1 ENHRY and CDR2 SYGVKD. The CDR3 sequence is 14 residues long. This sequence originates from a woman between 18 and 29 years old in good health. This chain connects TRBV10-3 to TRBJ1-2; D uncertain. The sequenced sample consisted of naive CD4+ T cells from blood. The CDR3 bases are TGTGCCATCAGGGAGGATGCGCGGGACTATGGCTACACCTTC. Its translation is CAIREDARDYGYTF.